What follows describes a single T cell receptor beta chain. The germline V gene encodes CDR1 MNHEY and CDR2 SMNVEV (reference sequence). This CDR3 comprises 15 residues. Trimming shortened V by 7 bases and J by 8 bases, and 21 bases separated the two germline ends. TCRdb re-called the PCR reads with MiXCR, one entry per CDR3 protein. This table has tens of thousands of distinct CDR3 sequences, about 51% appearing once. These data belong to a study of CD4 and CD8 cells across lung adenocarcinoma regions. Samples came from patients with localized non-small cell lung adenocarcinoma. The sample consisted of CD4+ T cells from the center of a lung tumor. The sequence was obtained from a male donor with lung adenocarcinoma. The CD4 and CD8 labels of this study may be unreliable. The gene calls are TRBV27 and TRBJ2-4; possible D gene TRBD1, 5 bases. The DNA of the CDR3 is TGTGCCAGCACACTGGGGCTGACAGCCACAGACATTCAGTACTTC. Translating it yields CASTLGLTATDIQYF.